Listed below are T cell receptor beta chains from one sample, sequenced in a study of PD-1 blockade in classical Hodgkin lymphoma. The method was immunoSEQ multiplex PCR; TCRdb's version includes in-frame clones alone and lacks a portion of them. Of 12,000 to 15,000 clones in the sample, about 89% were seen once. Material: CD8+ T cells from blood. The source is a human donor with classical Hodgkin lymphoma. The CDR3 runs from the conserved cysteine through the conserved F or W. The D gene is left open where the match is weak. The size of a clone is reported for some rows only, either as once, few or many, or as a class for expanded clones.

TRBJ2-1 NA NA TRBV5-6 TGTGCCAGCAGTTCGGATGCGGGGGCCTCCTACAATGAGCAGTTCTTC CASSSDAGASYNEQFF
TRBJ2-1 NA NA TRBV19 TGTGCCAGTAAAGGTAATAACGACTCCTACAATGAGCAGTTCTTC CASKGNNDSYNEQFF
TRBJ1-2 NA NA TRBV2 TGTGCCAGCAGTGAAGCGCTTTGGGGCTATGGCTACACCTTC CASSEALWGYGYTF
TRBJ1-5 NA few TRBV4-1 TGCGCCAGCAGCGACAGGCCCAATCAGCCCCAGCATTTT CASSDRPNQPQHF
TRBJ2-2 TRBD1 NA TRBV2 TGTGCCAGCAGTGAATGGGGACAGGGTAGGGAAACTTACACCGGGGAGCTGTTTTTT CASSEWGQGRETYTGELFF
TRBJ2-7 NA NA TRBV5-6 TGTGCCAGCAGCCCCGAGGACAGCCTCTACGAGCAGTACTTC CASSPEDSLYEQYF
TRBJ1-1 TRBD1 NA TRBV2 TGTGCCAGCAGGGACAGGGGGCTGGCTGAAGCTTTCTTT CASRDRGLAEAFF
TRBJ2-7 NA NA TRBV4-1 TGCGCCAGCAGCCAAGAAGGGTTCGGGGGAGGTAGCTACGAGCAGTACTTC CASSQEGFGGGSYEQYF
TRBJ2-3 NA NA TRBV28 TGTGCCAGTCGGGACTCTTGGACTGAGGGAGATACGCAGTATTTT CASRDSWTEGDTQYF
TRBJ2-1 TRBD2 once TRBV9 TGTGCCAGCAGCACCGGGACTAGCGGGAGGGTGAATGAGCAGTTCTTC CASSTGTSGRVNEQFF
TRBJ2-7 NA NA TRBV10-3 TGTGCCATCAGTGAGTCGCCGTACGAGCAGTACTTC CAISESPYEQYF
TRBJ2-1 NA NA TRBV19 TGTGCCAGTAGTATTGATGGGGCTAATGAGCAGTTCTTC CASSIDGANEQFF
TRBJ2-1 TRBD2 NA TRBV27 TGTGCCAGCAGTTTATTTCTAGCGGGGTACAATGAGCAGTTCTTC CASSLFLAGYNEQFF
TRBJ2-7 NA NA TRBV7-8 TGTGCTAGCAGCTTAGCGTCCGGAGAGCAGTACTTC CASSLASGEQYF
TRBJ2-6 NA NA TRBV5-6 TGTGCCAGCAGGGAGAGTAGCTCTGGGGCCAACGTCCTGACTTTC CASRESSSGANVLTF
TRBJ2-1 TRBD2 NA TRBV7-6 TGTGCCAGCAGCGTAGGGACTAGCGCGCATTACAATGAGCAGTTCTTC CASSVGTSAHYNEQFF
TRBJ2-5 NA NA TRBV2 TGTGCCAGCGGGGGACGGTTACAAGAGACCCAGTACTTC CASGGRLQETQYF
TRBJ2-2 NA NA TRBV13 TGTGCCAGCAGCATCAGGGACTTTACCGGGGAGCTGTTTTTT CASSIRDFTGELFF
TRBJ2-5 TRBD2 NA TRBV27 TGTGCCAGCCACCGAGCGGGAGGGGGAGAGACCCAGTACTTC CASHRAGGGETQYF
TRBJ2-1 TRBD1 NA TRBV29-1 TGCAGCGGACAGACAGGGGCCTACAATGAGCAGTTCTTC CSGQTGAYNEQFF
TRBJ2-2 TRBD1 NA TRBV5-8 TGTGCCAGCACCCCCGGGACAGGGGGCACCGGGGAGCTGTTTTTT CASTPGTGGTGELFF
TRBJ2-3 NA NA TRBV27 TGTGCCAGCAGTTTATCGGACCGCACAGATACGCAGTATTTT CASSLSDRTDTQYF
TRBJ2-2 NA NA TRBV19 TGTGCCAGTAGTATAATGCTAGACCTTGCTGAGGAGCTGTTTTTT CASSIMLDLAEELFF
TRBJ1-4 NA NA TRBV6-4 TGTGCCAGCAGTGGCGGCCTCACTGAGGGTGAAAAACTGTTTTTT CASSGGLTEGEKLFF
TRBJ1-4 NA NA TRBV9 TGTGCCAGCGCTCAGGGTGATGAAAAACTGTTTTTT CASAQGDEKLFF
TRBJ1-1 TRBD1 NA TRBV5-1 TGCGCCAGCAGTTCCCAGGGGGACACTGAAGCTTTCTTT CASSSQGDTEAFF
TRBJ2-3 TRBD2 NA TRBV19 TGTGCCAGCTCTCACCCAGCGGGAGTGTCCTACCATACGCAGTATTTT CASSHPAGVSYHTQYF
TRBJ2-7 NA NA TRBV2 TGTGCCAGCGGTGAGCTCTATGGGAGCTACGAGCAGTACTTC CASGELYGSYEQYF
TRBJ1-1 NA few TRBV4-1 TGCGCCAGCAGCCAAAATACCTTAGGGGGGCTCACTGAAGCTTTCTTT CASSQNTLGGLTEAFF
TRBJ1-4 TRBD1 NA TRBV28 TGTGCCAGCAGCCTCTATCAGGGGGCAACTAATGAAAAACTGTTTTTT CASSLYQGATNEKLFF
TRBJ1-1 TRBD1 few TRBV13 TGTGCCAGCAGCTTCGGACAGGTGAACACTGAAGCTTTCTTT CASSFGQVNTEAFF
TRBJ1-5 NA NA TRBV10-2 TGCGCCAGCAGAGAGGTTTCCTATAGCAATCAGCCCCAGCATTTT CASREVSYSNQPQHF
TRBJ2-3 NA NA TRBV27 TGTGCCAGCAGTTTAGGGTCCGAGCAGTATTTT CASSLGSEQYF
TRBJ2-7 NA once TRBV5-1 TGCGCCAGCAGAAGGTCGGCAGGGTCGACTTACGAGCAGTACTTC CASRRSAGSTYEQYF
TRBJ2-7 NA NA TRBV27 TGTGCCAGCAGTCCGGACGGGAGCTCCTACGAGCAGTACTTC CASSPDGSSYEQYF
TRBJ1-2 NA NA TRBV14 TGTGCCAGCAGCCAAGCGGGGGTACATGGCTACACCTTC CASSQAGVHGYTF
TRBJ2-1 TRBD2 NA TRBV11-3 TGTGCCAGCAGCCCCCGGGAGGGAAGCGGCTACAATGAGCAGTTCTTC CASSPREGSGYNEQFF
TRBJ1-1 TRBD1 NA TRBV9 TGTGCCAGCAGCTCGGGGGACAGGGTCGGGACTGAAGCTTTCTTT CASSSGDRVGTEAFF
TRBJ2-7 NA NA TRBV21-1 TGTGCCACCGAGGGTCAGCGGGAGAGGGGGTACGAGCAGTACTTC CATEGQRERGYEQYF
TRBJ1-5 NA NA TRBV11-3 TGTGCCAGCAGCTTACCATTACGCGTCAGGGGATATCAGCCCCAGCATTTT CASSLPLRVRGYQPQHF
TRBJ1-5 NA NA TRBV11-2 TGTGCCAGCAGTTTGGGCAATCAGCCCCAGCATTTT CASSLGNQPQHF
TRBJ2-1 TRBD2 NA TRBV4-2 TGTGCCAGCAGCCAAGATGGGACTAGCTCCCACAATGAGCAGTTCTTC CASSQDGTSSHNEQFF
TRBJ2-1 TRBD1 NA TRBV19 TGTGCCAGTAGCCCCCGGCCGACAGGGGGGGCCAATGAGCAGTTCTTC CASSPRPTGGANEQFF
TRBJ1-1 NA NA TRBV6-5 TGTGCCAGCAGTTACTCGGGGGGTGAAGCTTTCTTT CASSYSGGEAFF
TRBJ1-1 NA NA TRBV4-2 TGTGCCAGCGCAACGAACCCCAGCACTGAAGCTTTCTTT CASATNPSTEAFF
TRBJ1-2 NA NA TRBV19 TGTGCCAGCGCTCAGGGGTACTATGGCTACACCTTC CASAQGYYGYTF
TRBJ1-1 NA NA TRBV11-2 TGTGCCAGCAGCTCAATCCGGGGCACTGAAGCTTTCTTT CASSSIRGTEAFF
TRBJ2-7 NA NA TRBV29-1 TGCAGCGTCGGACGCAGCTCCTACGAGCAGTACTTC CSVGRSSYEQYF
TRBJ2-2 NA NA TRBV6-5 TGTGCCAGCAGTTACGGGACTTACACCGGGGAGCTGTTTTTT CASSYGTYTGELFF
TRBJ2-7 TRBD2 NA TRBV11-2 TGTGCCAGCAGCTTAGAACTGCGGGAGTACGAGCAGTACTTC CASSLELREYEQYF